Below are 8 T cell receptor beta chains sequenced from a single sample in a study of Ad26.COV2.S vaccination and SARS-CoV-2 variants. Using immunoSEQ multiplex PCR, the repertoire was profiled, and TCRdb retains in-frame clones only, with some absent. The repertoire includes hundreds of thousands of clones, roughly nine tenths of them detected once, and approximately 1.5% sits in the top ten. Treatment reported: roughly 20 received Ad26.COV2.S at low or high dose, single or two shots; 5 received placebo; per-sample allocation not given. Collection of the samples took place on day 63 after the first injection of vaccine or placebo. Sequences were derived from peripheral blood, sampled in a trial of Ad26.COV2.S vaccine versus placebo. These receptors were taken from a person aged 18-65 years who received the Ad26.COV2.S COVID-19 vaccine or a placebo.

The chain carries TRBV9 and TRBJ2-3, with 8 bases that match TRBD2. The CDR3 extends over 13 amino acids. Trimming cost V 3 bases and J 4 bases; bases outside gene matches: 1. Looked up from germline, CDR1 is SGDLS and CDR2 is YYNGEE. CDR3 DNA: TGTGCCAGCAGCGGCGGGGGGTCAGATACGCAGTATTTT. Translated: CASSGGGSDTQYF.

The rearrangement joins TRBV19 to TRBJ1-1; 7 nucleotides agree with TRBD1. Unmatched junction bases numbered 12, after V lost 2 bases and J lost 9 bases. In germline, CDR1 is LNHDA, CDR2 SQIVND (reference sequence). CDR3 length: 15 residues. The CDR3 DNA sequence: TGTGCCAGTAGTATACCCAAGACAGGGTCGAAGCAAGCTTTCTTT. Residues: CASSIPKTGSKQAFF.

This clone has just a few counts. The identical CDR3 is also encoded by other nucleotide sequences in the sample. The CDR3 here is CASSYSKGTEAFF. The DNA for the CDR3 is TGTGCCAGCAGTTACTCGAAAGGGACTGAAGCTTTCTTT. The V gene is TRBV6-5, the J gene TRBJ1-1, with unresolved D. The V gene lost 0 bases and the J gene lost 5 bases, with 7 bases spanning the gap. CDR1 MNHEY and CDR2 SVGAGI come from the germline V gene. The CDR3 is made up of 13 amino acids.

The chain couples TRBV30 to TRBJ2-1; tentatively, D is TRBD1 (6 bases). The CDR3 totals 11 residues. Germline V gives CDR1 GTSNPN, CDR2 SVGIG (reference sequence). V dropped 5 bases and J dropped 7 bases, with 9 bases sitting between them. The CDR3 loop is CAWGQGNEQFF. The CDR3 DNA is TGTGCCTGGGGGCAGGGGAATGAGCAGTTCTTC.

The V gene is TRBV7-2, the J gene TRBJ2-1, with D hard to call. The CDR3 has 11 residues. CDR1 is SGHTA, CDR2 FQGNSA, per germline. The ends were cut back, 4 bases at V and 11 bases at J, with 9 bases in the middle. The CDR3 bases are TGTGCCAGCAGCTGGGGTACCAAGCAGTTCTTC. Translated, it gives CASSWGTKQFF. The whole variable domain, remainder taken from reference TRBV7-2 and TRBJ2-1, is GAGVSQSPSNKVTEKGKDVELRCDPISGHTALYWYRQSLGQGLEFLIYFQGNSAPDKSGLPSDRFSAERTGGSVSTLTIQRTQQEDSAVYLCASSWGTKQFFGPGTRLTVL.

The chain has TRBV7-8 and TRBJ1-5, with TRBD1 as a possible D gene (6 bases). There are 13 residues in the CDR3. The germline V gene has CDR1 SGHVS and CDR2 FQNEAQ. V shed 4 bases and J shed 4 bases, with 8 bases lying between them. The CDR3 DNA reads TGTGCCAGCAGCTCCACAGGGAATCAGCCCCAGCATTTT. Translated: CASSSTGNQPQHF.

V and J are TRBV10-2 and TRBJ2-2; D remains ambiguous. Germline values: CDR1 WSHSY, CDR2 SAAADI. The ends were cut back, 6 bases at V and 7 bases at J, with 6 bases in the middle. The CDR3 contains 11 residues. The CDR3 reads CASRDIGELFF. The DNA of the CDR3 is TGCGCCAGCAGGGATATCGGGGAGCTGTTTTTT.

The chain couples TRBV10-3 to TRBJ2-1; D uncertain. The germline V and J ends were trimmed by 1 base and 10 bases, with 11 bases remaining between them. CDR3 size: 13 residues. In germline, CDR1 is ENHRY, CDR2 SYGVKD. The CDR3 DNA is TGTGCCATCAGTGAGTGGATGGTGGGAGAGCAGTTCTTC. Its protein product is CAISEWMVGEQFF.